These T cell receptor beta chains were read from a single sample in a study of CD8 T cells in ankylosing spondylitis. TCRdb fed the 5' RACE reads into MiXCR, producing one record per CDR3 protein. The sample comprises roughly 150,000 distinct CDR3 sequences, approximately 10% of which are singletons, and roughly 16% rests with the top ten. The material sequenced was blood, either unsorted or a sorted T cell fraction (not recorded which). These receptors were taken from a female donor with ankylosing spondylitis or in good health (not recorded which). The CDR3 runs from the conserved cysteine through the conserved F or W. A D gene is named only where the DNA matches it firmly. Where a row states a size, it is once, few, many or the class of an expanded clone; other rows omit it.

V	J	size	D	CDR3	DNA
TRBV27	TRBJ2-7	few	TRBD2	CASSSLAGDSYEQYF	TGTGCCAGCAGCTCCTTAGCGGGAGATTCCTACGAGCAGTACTTC
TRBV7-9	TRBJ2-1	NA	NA	CASSLATGEGDEQFF	TGTGCCAGCAGCTTAGCGACGGGAGAGGGCGATGAGCAGTTCTTC
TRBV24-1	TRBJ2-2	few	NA	CATSDPGTIENTGELFF	TGTGCCACCAGTGACCCCGGGACCATAGAGAACACCGGGGAGCTGTTTTTT
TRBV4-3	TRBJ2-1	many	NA	CASSQARGNEQFF	TGCGCCAGCAGCCAAGCCAGGGGCAATGAGCAGTTCTTC
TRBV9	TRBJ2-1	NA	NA	CASSSGPKQFF	TGTGCCAGCAGCTCAGGACCGAAACAGTTCTTC
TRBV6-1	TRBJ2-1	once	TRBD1	CASSVFIGQGVDNEQFF	TGTGCCAGCAGTGTGTTTATAGGCCAGGGGGTCGACAATGAGCAGTTCTTC
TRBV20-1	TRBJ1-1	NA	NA	CSARELGNMNTEAFF	TGCAGTGCTAGAGAACTCGGAAACATGAACACTGAAGCTTTCTTT
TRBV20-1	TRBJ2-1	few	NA	CSARVLYNEQFF	TGCAGTGCTAGGGTCCTCTACAATGAGCAGTTCTTC
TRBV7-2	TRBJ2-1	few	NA	CASRMAGNEQFF	TGTGCCAGCAGAATGGCAGGAAATGAGCAGTTCTTC
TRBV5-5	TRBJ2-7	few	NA	CASSLVKGGPYEQYF	TGTGCCAGCAGCCTCGTTAAGGGAGGACCCTACGAGCAGTACTTC
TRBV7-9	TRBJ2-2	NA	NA	CASSYRDPVLFF	TGTGCCAGCAGCTACCGGGATCCCGTACTGTTTTTT
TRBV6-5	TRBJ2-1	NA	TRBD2	CASSYRTSGIGEQFF	TGTGCCAGCAGTTACCGGACTAGCGGGATAGGTGAGCAGTTCTTC
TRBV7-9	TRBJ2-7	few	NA	CASSPWTPNNYEQYF	TGTGCCAGCAGCCCATGGACACCCAATAACTACGAGCAGTACTTC
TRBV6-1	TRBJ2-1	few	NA	CASTKGGAGSGSGEQFF	TGTGCCAGCACCAAGGGGGGGGCGGGATCGGGGTCGGGTGAGCAGTTCTTC
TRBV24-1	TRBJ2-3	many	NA	CATSDLSDTQYF	TGTGCCACCAGTGATTTATCAGATACGCAGTATTTT
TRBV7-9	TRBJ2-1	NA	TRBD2	CASSSPTSGPDNEQFF	TGTGCCAGCAGCTCCCCGACTAGCGGACCTGACAATGAGCAGTTCTTC
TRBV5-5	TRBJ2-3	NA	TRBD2	CASSFRSGRARGTDTQYF	TGTGCCAGCAGCTTCCGCAGCGGGAGGGCCAGGGGCACAGATACGCAGTATTTT
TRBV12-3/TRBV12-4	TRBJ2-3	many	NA	CATRGAADTQYF	TGTGCCACCCGGGGTGCCGCAGATACGCAGTATTTT
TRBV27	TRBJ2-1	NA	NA	CASSTLGGRNEQFF	TGTGCCAGCAGTACCCTAGGAGGGAGAAATGAGCAGTTCTTC
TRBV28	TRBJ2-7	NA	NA	CASTTHGWEPSAYEQYF	TGTGCCAGCACCACTCATGGGTGGGAGCCGTCAGCCTACGAGCAGTACTTC
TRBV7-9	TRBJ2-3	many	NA	CASSLGVGTQYF	TGTGCCAGCAGTCTAGGGGTTGGTACGCAGTATTTT
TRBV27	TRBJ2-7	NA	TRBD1	CASSLSPPGQGWAYEQYF	TGTGCCAGCAGTTTATCCCCTCCGGGACAGGGGTGGGCCTACGAGCAGTACTTC
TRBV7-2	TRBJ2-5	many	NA	CASSWIAHAQETQYF	TGTGCCAGCAGCTGGATCGCTCATGCCCAAGAGACCCAGTACTTC
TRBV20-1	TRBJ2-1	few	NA	CSARDLTMEFF	TGCAGTGCTAGAGATTTAACTATGGAGTTCTTC
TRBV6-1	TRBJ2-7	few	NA	CASSERWGFHEQYF	TGTGCCAGCAGTGAAAGGTGGGGGTTCCACGAGCAGTACTTC
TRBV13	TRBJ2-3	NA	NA	CASSLSGRWVTDTQYF	TGTGCCAGCAGCTTATCCGGGAGATGGGTCACAGATACGCAGTATTTT
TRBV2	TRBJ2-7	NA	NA	CASSAWQGTYEQYF	TGTGCCAGCAGTGCGTGGCAGGGCACCTACGAGCAGTACTTC
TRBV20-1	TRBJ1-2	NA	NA	CSARPGAAYGYTF	TGCAGTGCACGTCCAGGGGCCGCCTATGGCTACACCTTC
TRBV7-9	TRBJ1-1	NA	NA	CALSTENTEAFF	TGTGCCCTATCGACGGAGAACACTGAAGCTTTCTTT
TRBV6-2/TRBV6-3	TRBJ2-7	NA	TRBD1	CASSYRWTGVYEQYF	TGTGCCAGCAGTTACCGCTGGACAGGGGTTTACGAGCAGTACTTC
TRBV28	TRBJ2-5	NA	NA	CASRNQETQYF	TGTGCCAGCAGGAACCAAGAGACCCAGTACTTC
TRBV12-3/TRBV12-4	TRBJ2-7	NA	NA	CASCEVSPSYEQYF	TGTGCCAGCTGCGAGGTCAGCCCATCCTACGAGCAGTACTTC
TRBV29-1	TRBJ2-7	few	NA	CSVEDLGTPYEQYF	TGCAGCGTTGAAGATTTGGGGACCCCCTACGAGCAGTACTTC
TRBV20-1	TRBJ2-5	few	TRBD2	CSAGGDQEETQYF	TGCAGTGCCGGGGGGGACCAGGAAGAGACCCAGTACTTC
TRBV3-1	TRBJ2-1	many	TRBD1	CASSQVARDSSYNEQFF	TGTGCCAGCAGCCAAGTTGCCCGGGACAGCTCCTACAATGAGCAGTTCTTC
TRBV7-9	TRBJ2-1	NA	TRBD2	CASKEREGPGDEQFF	TGTGCCAGCAAGGAGCGGGAGGGCCCGGGGGATGAGCAGTTCTTC
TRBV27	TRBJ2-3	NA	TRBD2	CASSSPGLAGGPRSTDTQYF	TGTGCCAGCAGTTCTCCGGGACTAGCGGGAGGACCTAGAAGCACAGATACGCAGTATTTT
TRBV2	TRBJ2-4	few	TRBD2	CASSELGSRGKNIQYF	TGTGCCAGCAGTGAACTTGGCTCGCGGGGGAAAAACATTCAGTACTTC
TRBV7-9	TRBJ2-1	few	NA	CASSVSEGLGLNEQFF	TGTGCCAGCAGCGTTAGCGAAGGTTTGGGGCTAAATGAGCAGTTCTTC
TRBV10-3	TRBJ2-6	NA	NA	CAISDPQSGANVLTF	TGTGCCATCAGTGACCCCCAATCTGGGGCCAACGTCCTGACTTTC
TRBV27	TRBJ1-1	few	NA	CASSLGLVGGAFF	TGTGCCAGCAGTTTAGGGTTGGTTGGGGGAGCTTTCTTT
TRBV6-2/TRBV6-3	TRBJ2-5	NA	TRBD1	CASSYQIGQGQETQYF	TGTGCCAGCAGTTACCAGATCGGACAGGGGCAAGAGACCCAGTACTTC
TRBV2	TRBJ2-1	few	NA	CASSPQGRAEQFF	TGTGCCAGCAGTCCGCAGGGGAGGGCTGAGCAGTTCTTC